Listed here are 10 T cell receptor beta chains from one sample, sequenced in a study of T-cell memory formation after mild COVID-19. TCRdb reprocessed the 5' RACE reads with MiXCR, giving one entry per CDR3 protein. The data hold 500,000 to 550,000 distinct CDR3 sequences, with roughly 22% observed a single time. What was sequenced was PBMCs or a T cell subset sorted from them (not recorded which). The receptors shown here come from an adult woman who had mild COVID-19 (a few samples of this study predate the infection). Cell type and time point are not known.

This clonotype has ten or more counts. V gene TRBV19 combines with J gene TRBJ2-1; the D is unclear. CDR1 LNHDA and CDR2 SQIVND come from the germline V gene (reference sequence). The CDR3 runs to 13 residues. V was clipped by 3 bases and J by 5 bases, with 8 bases between them. In DNA form, the CDR3 reads TGTGCCAGTAGTATCATCGACGACAATGAGCAGTTCTTC. It encodes CASSIIDDNEQFF.

In this sample, this clonotype turned up a few times. The chain carries TRBV7-2 and TRBJ1-2, with 9 bases matching TRBD1. The V and J ends lost 5 bases and 6 bases, in that order; junction bases with no gene match: 7. This CDR3 has 14 residues. CDR1 and CDR2 from the germline V gene are SGHTA and FQGNSA. The CDR3 sequence: CASSQGQGGNGYTF. CDR3 sequence (DNA): TGTGCCAGCAGCCAGGGACAGGGAGGCAATGGCTACACCTTC.

The J gene is TRBJ2-1, the V gene TRBV7-9; D may be TRBD1 (6 bases). Between the trimmed V and J ends, which lost 5 bases and 1 base, there was a span of 9 bases. Germline V lookup: CDR1 SEHNR, CDR2 FQNEAQ (reference sequence). This CDR3 has 14 residues. CDR3 sequence reads: CASSIQGSYNEQFF. For the CDR3, the DNA is TGTGCCAGCAGCATACAGGGATCCTACAATGAGCAGTTCTTC.

A few counts support this clonotype. This chain links TRBV25-1 with TRBJ2-7, with TRBD2 as a possible D gene (5 bases). V was trimmed by 3 bases and J by 2 bases, leaving 11 bases between them. CDR1 is MGHDK, CDR2 SYGVNS, per germline. There are 14 residues in the CDR3. The CDR3 DNA reads as TGTGCCAGCAGTGATACGGGGTCTACCTACGAGCAGTACTTC. Translating gives CASSDTGSTYEQYF.

The genes are TRBV5-1 and TRBJ1-2, with D tentatively TRBD1 (6 bases). The CDR3 contains 15 residues. V was cut by 4 bases and J by 4 bases, with 17 bases left in between. Germline CDR1 reads SGHRS; CDR2 reads YFSETQ. The chain's CDR3 is CASSPSQGTSYGYTF. The CDR3 DNA sequence: TGCGCCAGCAGCCCCTCACAGGGAACGAGCTATGGCTACACCTTC.

This clonotype was observed a few times. This chain joins TRBV7-9 and TRBJ2-7; TRBD1 agrees at 8 bases. The CDR3 sequence is 14 residues long. The trim removed 1 base at V and 5 bases at J, leaving 4 bases unmatched. Germline V lookup: CDR1 SEHNR, CDR2 FQNEAQ (reference sequence). The CDR3 DNA is TGTGCCAGCAGCTTAGGGACAGGGCTCAACGAGCAGTACTTC. Translated: CASSLGTGLNEQYF.

The table lists this clonotype with a few counts. The gene calls are TRBV18 and TRBJ2-1; no definite D call. The V end lost 3 bases, the J end lost 10 bases, and 13 bases lay between the germline ends. The CDR3 spans 13 residues. Germline V gene lookup returns CDR1 KGHSH and CDR2 LQKENI. The CDR3 nucleotides read TGTGCCAGCTCACCCTGGGCCTCATCGGAGCAGTTCTTC. Translated, it gives CASSPWASSEQFF.

The chain joins TRBV6-1 to TRBJ1-6, with D tentatively TRBD1 (5 bases). This CDR3 comprises 13 residues. Germline CDR1 MNHNS, CDR2 SASEGT. The V gene lost 6 bases and the J gene lost 5 bases, with 8 bases spanning the gap. CDR3 residues: CASRDNNNSPLHF. The CDR3 nucleotides read TGTGCCAGCAGGGACAACAATAATTCACCCCTCCACTTT.

A few counts support this clonotype. This chain uses TRBV20-1 with TRBJ2-5; 12 nucleotides match TRBD2. With V trimmed by 2 bases and J by 5 bases, 6 bases remained unmatched. Germline CDR1 and CDR2: DFQATT and SNEGSKA (reference sequence). The CDR3 sequence is 15 residues long. DNA of the CDR3: TGCAGTGCTAGACCGACTAGCGGGAGATCGGAGACCCAGTACTTC. Its translation: CSARPTSGRSETQYF.

Only a few counts were recorded for this clonotype. The chain employs TRBV7-9 and TRBJ2-7; perhaps D is TRBD1 or TRBD2 (5 bases each). Germline V gene sequence: CDR1 SEHNR, CDR2 FQNEAQ (reference sequence). Trimming removed 5 bases at V and 3 bases at J, with 14 bases between. This CDR3 region has 14 residues. In DNA, the CDR3 is TGTGCCAGCAGCCCCCGGGACCGTTACTACGAGCAGTACTTC. This translates into CASSPRDRYYEQYF.